This TCR beta chain appears in the sequencing data of a study of blood T cells in healthy people across ages. Broader study findings: Per million T cells, TCR beta diversity dropped about linearly as age rose. In the absence of known donor CMV status, changes in expanded clonotypes were possibly confounded. There were more naive CD4+ cells and higher diversity in long-lived donors than in aged donors.

The CDR3 loop spans 15 amino acids. Trimming at V came to 11 bases and at J to 0 bases, leaving 10 bases not matched to a gene. CDR1 and CDR2 from the germline V gene are MNHEY and SVGEGT. The authors ran a second PCR of roughly 6 to 11 cycles using a sample-barcoded 5' primer and a J-beta primer mix. Unique molecular identifiers of 12 random nucleotides labeled each cDNA. TCRdb used MiXCR to reprocess the 5' RACE reads, holding one entry per CDR3 protein. Of roughly 1.5 million distinct CDR3 sequences listed, about 42% are singletons. About this clonotype: Its target is unknown.

The receptor was derived from a woman aged 18-29 years in good health. Sequencing was carried out using blood. The genes are TRBV6-2 or TRBV6-3 and TRBJ2-5; 9 bases fit TRBD2. The CDR3 nucleotides are TGTGCCCACGGAGGTAGCGGGGGAAACCAAGAGACCCAGTACTTC. This codes for CAHGGSGGNQETQYF.